Listed below are T cell receptor beta chains from one sample, sequenced in a study of T cells in Graves' hyperthyroidism and ophthalmopathy. Via MiXCR, TCRdb re-called the multiplex PCR reads, giving one row per CDR3 protein. The data contain hundreds of thousands of distinct CDR3 sequences, around 22% of them singletons. Sequencing input: blood. The receptors shown here come from a young man with Graves' ophthalmopathy. Each CDR3 is given with its conserved first and last residue. A D gene is named only where the DNA matches it firmly. For some rows the clone size is stated as once, few or many, or as a class when expanded; others skip it.

cdr3_nt cdr3_aa d_call j_call v_call clone_size
TGTGCCTGGGGGGCAGGGACCCAAGAGCAGTACTTC CAWGAGTQEQYF NA TRBJ2-7 TRBV30 NA
TGTGCCAGTAGAAAAACTAGCGGGAGTAGTACCGGGGAGCTGTTTTTT CASRKTSGSSTGELFF TRBD2 TRBJ2-2 TRBV19 NA
TGCAGTGCCCAGGGGAACATTCAGTACTTC CSAQGNIQYF NA TRBJ2-4 TRBV20-1 NA
TGTGCCAGCAGTGAATTCTCGGGGACAGGTTTTTCCTATGGCTACACCTTC CASSEFSGTGFSYGYTF TRBD1 TRBJ1-2 TRBV6-1 many
TGCAGTGCTGCGGGGGACAGGCAGAACACTGAAGCTTTCTTT CSAAGDRQNTEAFF TRBD1 TRBJ1-1 TRBV20-1 many
TGTGCCTGGAGTCTGACTAGCGGGAGGGGCGAGACCCAGTACTTC CAWSLTSGRGETQYF TRBD2 TRBJ2-5 TRBV30 NA
TGTGCCAGCAGTTTGATGGAAGCCTACGAGCAGTACTTC CASSLMEAYEQYF NA TRBJ2-7 TRBV12-3/TRBV12-4 NA
TGTGCCTGGAGTCCTACGAGGACCGGGGAGCTGTTTTTT CAWSPTRTGELFF NA TRBJ2-2 TRBV30 many
TGCAGTGCTAGAGGGGGCCCGGATACGCAGTATTTT CSARGGPDTQYF NA TRBJ2-3 TRBV20-1 many
TGCAGTGCTATTCGTGGGAGGCCAGATACGCAGTATTTT CSAIRGRPDTQYF NA TRBJ2-3 TRBV20-1 many
TGCGCCAGCAGGGAGACAGGGCACTCCTACGAGCAGTACTTC CASRETGHSYEQYF TRBD1 TRBJ2-7 TRBV10-2 few